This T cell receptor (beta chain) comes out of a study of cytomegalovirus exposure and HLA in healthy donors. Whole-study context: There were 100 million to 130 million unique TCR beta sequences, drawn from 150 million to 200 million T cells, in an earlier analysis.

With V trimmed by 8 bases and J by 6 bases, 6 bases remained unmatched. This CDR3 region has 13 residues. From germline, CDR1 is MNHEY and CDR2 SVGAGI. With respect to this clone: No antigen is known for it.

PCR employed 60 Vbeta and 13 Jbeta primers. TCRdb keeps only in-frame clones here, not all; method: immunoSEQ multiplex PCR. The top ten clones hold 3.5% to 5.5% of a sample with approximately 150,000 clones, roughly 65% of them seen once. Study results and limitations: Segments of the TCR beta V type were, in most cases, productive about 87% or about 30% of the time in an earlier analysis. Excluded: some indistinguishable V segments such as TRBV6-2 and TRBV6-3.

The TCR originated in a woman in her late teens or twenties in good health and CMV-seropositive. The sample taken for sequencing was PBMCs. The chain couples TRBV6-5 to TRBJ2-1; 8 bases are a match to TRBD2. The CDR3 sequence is CASEAGAGNEQFF. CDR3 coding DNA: TGTGCCAGCGAAGCGGGGGCGGGCAATGAGCAGTTCTTC.